The 10 T cell receptor beta chains below were found in one sample sequenced in a study of control samples from healthy donors and cancer patients. Repertoires were generated with immunoSEQ multiplex PCR, while TCRdb's copy carries only in-frame clones and drops some. Of about 88,000 clones detected, more than 80% appear once; the ten largest clones hold about 8.8%. Sequencing was performed on blood. These receptors originate from a man between 18 and 35 years old in good health.

V gene TRBV14 combines with J gene TRBJ2-7; a possible D gene is TRBD1 (6 bases). The V end was cut by 1 base, the J end by 0 bases, with 13 bases between. This CDR3 comprises 16 residues. Germline V gene data show CDR1 as SGHDN and CDR2 as FVKESK. CDR3 nucleotides: TGTGCCAGCAGCCAAGTCGCGAGGGGGAGCTCCTACGAGCAGTACTTC. Protein sequence: CASSQVARGSSYEQYF.

The genes are TRBV5-4 and TRBJ2-7; 8 bases are a match to TRBD2. V lost 4 bases, J lost 1 base, and 7 bases stayed unmatched. This CDR3 region has 15 residues. The V gene's germline CDR1 is SGHNT and CDR2 YYREEE (reference sequence). Here the CDR3 DNA reads TGTGCCAGCAGCACCGGACGGGGGGGATCCTACGAGCAGTACTTC. This encodes CASSTGRGGSYEQYF. The full variable domain, with the rest looked up from reference TRBV5-4 and TRBJ2-7, is ETGVTQSPTHLIKTRGQQVTLRCSSQSGHNTVSWYQQALGQGPQFIFQYYREEENGRGNFPPRFSGLQFPNYSSELNVNALELDDSALYLCASSTGRGGSYEQYFGPGTRLTVT.

The gene calls are TRBV4-3 and TRBJ1-5; D call uncertain. Trimming took off 4 bases at V and 1 base at J, with 11 bases between the two ends. The length of the CDR3 is 15 residues. Germline V gene lookup returns CDR1 LGHNA and CDR2 YSLEER. Here the CDR3 DNA reads TGCGCCAGCAGCCCGGGCCCTTGGAGCAATCAGCCCCAGCATTTT. Encoded protein: CASSPGPWSNQPQHF.

The chain is built from TRBV2 and TRBJ2-5; 7 bases agree with TRBD2. The V segment lost 10 bases and the J segment 1 base; nucleotides outside the gene matches: 3. Germline loops: CDR1 SNHLY, CDR2 FYNNEI. The CDR3 loop spans 12 amino acids. CDR3 amino acids: CATTSSQETQYF. In DNA form, the CDR3 reads TGTGCCACGACTAGCAGCCAAGAGACCCAGTACTTC.

The gene calls are TRBV7-2 and TRBJ2-3; no firm D call. V dropped 2 bases and J dropped 4 bases, with 7 bases sitting between them. This CDR3 comprises 13 residues. Germline V gene data show CDR1 as SGHTA and CDR2 as FQGNSA. CDR3 DNA sequence: TGTGCCAGCAGCTTAATCGCCGCAGATACGCAGTATTTT. Its protein is CASSLIAADTQYF. The full variable domain, completed using reference TRBV7-2 and TRBJ2-3, is GAGVSQSPSNKVTEKGKDVELRCDPISGHTALYWYRQSLGQGLEFLIYFQGNSAPDKSGLPSDRFSAERTGGSVSTLTIQRTQQEDSAVYLCASSLIAADTQYFGPGTRLTVL.

The chain employs TRBV19 and TRBJ2-7, with 9 bases aligning to TRBD2. V trimming: 3 bases; J trimming: 5 bases; junction bases outside the gene matches: 8. Per germline, CDR1 LNHDA and CDR2 SQIVND (reference sequence). CDR3 length: 15 amino acids. The CDR3, as DNA: TGTGCCAGTAGTATCGCTAGCGGGACCCTCAACGAGCAGTACTTC. This sequence encodes CASSIASGTLNEQYF.

This sequence joins TRBV7-9 and TRBJ1-3; no reliable D call. V was clipped by 3 bases and J by 0 bases, with 6 bases between them. The CDR3 loop spans 14 amino acids. The germline gives CDR1 SEHNR, CDR2 FQNEAQ (reference sequence). CDR3 DNA sequence: TGTGCCAGCAGCTTTGGAAGCTCTGGAAACACCATATATTTT. The encoded protein is CASSFGSSGNTIYF.

The V gene is TRBV9, the J gene TRBJ2-7; D uncertain. CDR1 SGDLS and CDR2 YYNGEE come from the germline V gene. V was pared by 0 bases and J by 2 bases, with 12 bases between. This CDR3 has 15 amino acids. The CDR3 loop is CASSVGSGVTYEQYF. The CDR3 nucleotides read TGTGCCAGCAGCGTAGGATCTGGGGTCACCTACGAGCAGTACTTC.

The chain has TRBV5-8 and TRBJ2-1; no reliable D call. Trimming cost V 1 base and J 9 bases, with 2 bases left between them. This CDR3 is built from 10 residues. Germline lookup yields CDR1 SGHTS and CDR2 YDEGEE. The CDR3 loop is CASSLTEQFF. CDR3 DNA sequence: TGTGCCAGCAGCTTGACTGAGCAGTTCTTC.

The chain joins TRBV5-5 to TRBJ2-1; TRBD2 matches at 9 bases. From germline, CDR1 is SGHKS and CDR2 YYEKEE (reference sequence). With V trimmed by 4 bases and J by 0 bases, 8 bases remained unmatched. This CDR3 contains 17 residues. The CDR3 nucleotides read TGTGCCAGCAGCCGACTAGCGGACTTGAGCTCCTACAATGAGCAGTTCTTC. Its translation is CASSRLADLSSYNEQFF.